This TCR beta chain originates from a study of OX40 agonist ivuxolimab in advanced cancers. On the study more broadly: At 0.01 to 10 mg/kg, ivuxolimab was administered intravenously to patients every 2 weeks. Findings of the study overall: The investigators did not determine what antigen specificity the expanded peripheral T cells had.

Assay used: immunoSEQ multiplex PCR; TCRdb lists only in-frame clones, some missing. Here the sample spans approximately 75,000 clones, about 78% being singletons. The V end was cut by 4 bases, the J end by 5 bases, with 12 bases between. The germline V gene encodes CDR1 MNHEY and CDR2 SMNVEV (reference sequence). The CDR3 has 14 amino acids. This clone was detected only a few times. Its antigen is still unknown. The sample here was CD4+ or CD8+ T cells sorted from blood, taken in a trial of the OX40 agonist ivuxolimab. The chain couples TRBV27 to TRBJ1-5; weak D call: TRBD1 (5 bases). This sequence originates from an adult with an advanced solid tumor such as melanoma, head and neck, liver or kidney cancer. The CDR3 DNA sequence: TGTGCCAGCAGTTCACGGGGGTTGTATCAGCCCCAGCATTTT. This codes for CASSSRGLYQPQHF.